These T cell receptor beta chains were read from a single sample in a study of beta chain features in type 1 diabetes. Profiled with immunoSEQ multiplex PCR; TCRdb holds only in-frame clones, not every one. Of more than 100,000 clones listed, about 17% are singletons. The sample was central memory CD4+ T cells from blood. These TCRs come from a man aged 30-40 years with type 1 diabetes. CDR3s include the opening cysteine and the closing phenylalanine or tryptophan. D genes are given only for firm matches. Clone size, where shown, is once, few, many, or a class for clones that have expanded.

v_gene,j_gene,abundance,d_gene,CDR3aa,CDR3nt
TRBV5-1,TRBJ2-1,.,.,CASSLVGDSSYNEQFF,TGCGCCAGCAGCTTGGTCGGGGATAGCTCCTACAATGAGCAGTTCTTC
TRBV4-1,TRBJ2-7,.,.,CASSQGRQSAYEQYF,TGCGCCAGCAGCCAAGGACGACAGTCAGCCTACGAGCAGTACTTC
TRBV30,TRBJ2-7,few,TRBD2,CAWSVGGTSGGYYEQYF,TGTGCCTGGAGTGTAGGAGGGACTAGCGGGGGCTATTACGAGCAGTACTTC
TRBV7-8,TRBJ2-2,few,TRBD1,CASSRDRTNTGELFF,TGTGCCAGCAGCCGGGACAGGACGAACACCGGGGAGCTGTTTTTT
TRBV4-1,TRBJ2-7,.,TRBD1,CASSLGQGSYEQYF,TGCGCCAGCAGCCTCGGACAGGGAAGTTACGAGCAGTACTTC
TRBV18,TRBJ2-7,many,TRBD2,CASSPGGAPSSTF,TGTGCCAGCTCACCGGGAGGGGCGCCCTCTAGTACTTTC
TRBV9,TRBJ1-4,.,TRBD1,CASSVGTVKEKLFF,TGTGCCAGCAGCGTGGGGACAGTGAAGGAAAAACTGTTTTTT
TRBV6-5,TRBJ1-5,.,.,CASSRHNGPQHF,TGTGCCAGCAGTCGTCACAACGGGCCCCAGCATTTT
TRBV6-5,TRBJ2-7,many,.,CASSYPGGEQYF,TGTGCCAGCAGTTACCCCGGGGGCGAGCAGTACTTC
TRBV18,TRBJ2-1,.,TRBD1,CASSRGTGYYNEQFF,TGTGCCAGCTCACGCGGGACAGGGTACTACAATGAGCAGTTCTTC
TRBV4-2,TRBJ1-1,few,.,CASSRKTDTEAFF,TGTGCCAGCAGCCGCAAGACAGACACTGAAGCTTTCTTT
TRBV29-1,TRBJ2-7,few,TRBD2,CSVETSGIEQYF,TGCAGCGTTGAAACTAGCGGTATCGAGCAGTACTTC
TRBV11-2,TRBJ2-7,few,TRBD1,CASSPSRDRSAEQYF,TGTGCCAGCAGCCCCAGTAGGGACAGGTCGGCCGAGCAGTACTTC
TRBV7-6,TRBJ1-5,few,TRBD1,CASSRAGGSNQPQHF,TGTGCCAGCAGCCGCGCAGGGGGTAGCAATCAGCCCCAGCATTTT
TRBV7-2,TRBJ2-7,few,.,CASSLEQTVLSYEQYF,TGTGCCAGCAGCTTAGAGCAGACCGTCCTCTCCTACGAGCAGTACTTC
TRBV29-1,TRBJ1-2,.,TRBD1,CSVLDRDYGYTF,TGCAGCGTGTTGGACAGGGACTATGGCTACACCTTC
TRBV5-1,TRBJ2-3,many,.,CASSRLPSLSTDTQYF,TGCGCCAGCAGCAGACTACCCAGCCTTAGCACAGATACGCAGTATTTT
TRBV4-1,TRBJ2-3,.,TRBD1,CASSQGTGGASDTQYF,TGCGCCAGCAGCCAAGGTACAGGGGGCGCTTCAGATACGCAGTATTTT
TRBV5-5,TRBJ1-2,few,TRBD1,CASSQPTGDYGYTF,TGTGCCAGCAGCCAACCGACAGGGGACTATGGCTACACCTTC
TRBV4-3,TRBJ1-2,many,.,CASSDANYGYTF,TGCGCCAGCAGTGATGCGAACTATGGCTACACCTTC
TRBV6-5,TRBJ1-6,few,TRBD1,CASSLDRDSPLHF,TGTGCCAGCAGCCTGGACAGGGACTCACCCCTCCACTTT
TRBV4-3,TRBJ2-2,many,TRBD1,CASSPHDRANTGELFF,TGCGCCAGCAGCCCTCACGACAGGGCGAACACCGGGGAGCTGTTTTTT
TRBV6-6,TRBJ2-3,.,.,CASRDGAGAAWDTQYF,TGTGCCAGCAGGGACGGGGCGGGGGCAGCGTGGGATACGCAGTATTTT
TRBV18,TRBJ1-3,.,TRBD1,CASSSGTDGNTIYF,TGTGCCAGCTCATCCGGGACAGATGGAAACACCATATATTTT
TRBV5-6,TRBJ1-2,few,TRBD1,CASSLGDREGSYTF,TGTGCCAGCAGCTTGGGGGACAGGGAAGGATCCTACACCTTC
TRBV28,TRBJ2-3,.,.,CASLGMGDTQYF,TGTGCCAGCCTGGGTATGGGGGATACGCAGTATTTT
TRBV5-1,TRBJ1-1,few,TRBD1,CASSLGGGGTEAFF,TGCGCCAGCAGCTTGGGAGGGGGCGGCACTGAAGCTTTCTTT
TRBV2,TRBJ2-3,.,.,CASRSSTRTDTQYF,TGTGCCAGCAGGTCGAGTACTAGGACAGATACGCAGTATTTT